The sequence of this T cell receptor (beta chain) was determined in a study of neoadjuvant anti-PD-1 for oral cavity cancer. Per germline, CDR1 MGHDK and CDR2 SYGVNS. The V gene lost 8 bases and the J gene lost 1 base, with 15 bases spanning the gap. The CDR3 runs 15 residues. The time point denotes: after neoadjuvant nivolumab, at surgical resection. These oral cavity squamous cell carcinomas were HPV-negative and locally advanced. PBMC libraries mostly used roughly 480 ng of input genomic DNA, with six replicates per sample. Libraries were prepared by immunoSEQ multiplex PCR; TCRdb keeps only in-frame clonotypes and omits some of them. The data hold 35,000 to 50,000 clones, with around 79% observed a single time.

Sequenced material: PBMCs, taken after nivolumab (anti-PD-1) treatment. The receptor was derived from a person aged 35-79 years with oral cavity squamous cell carcinoma. V is TRBV25-1 and J is TRBJ1-5; D not certain. CDR3 loop: CASPGILGSNQPQHF. The CDR3 DNA is TGTGCCAGCCCGGGGATCCTGGGGAGCAATCAGCCCCAGCATTTT.